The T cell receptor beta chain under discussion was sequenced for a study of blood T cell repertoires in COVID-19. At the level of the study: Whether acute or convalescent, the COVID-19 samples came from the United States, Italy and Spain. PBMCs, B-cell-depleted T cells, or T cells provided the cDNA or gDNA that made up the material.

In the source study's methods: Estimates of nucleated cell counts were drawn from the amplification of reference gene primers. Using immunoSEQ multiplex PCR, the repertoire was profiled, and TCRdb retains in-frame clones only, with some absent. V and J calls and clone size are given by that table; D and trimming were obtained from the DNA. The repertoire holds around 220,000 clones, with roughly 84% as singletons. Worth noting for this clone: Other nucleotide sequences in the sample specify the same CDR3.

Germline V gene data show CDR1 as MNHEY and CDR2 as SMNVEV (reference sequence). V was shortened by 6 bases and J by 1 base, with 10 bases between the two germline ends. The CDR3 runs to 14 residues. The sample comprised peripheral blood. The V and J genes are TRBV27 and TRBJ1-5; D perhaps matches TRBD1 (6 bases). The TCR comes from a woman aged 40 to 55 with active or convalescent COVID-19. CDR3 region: CASSLGQSNQPQHF. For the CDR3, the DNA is TGTGCCAGCAGCCTTGGACAGAGCAATCAGCCCCAGCATTTT.